A single sample is the source of the 27 T cell receptor beta chains below, sequenced in a study of monozygotic twins with inflammatory bowel disease. TCRdb reprocessed the 5' RACE reads and keeps a single row for each CDR3 protein, giving no DNA. This sample's clone table lists about 450,000 distinct CDR3 sequences. Specimen: blood. The receptor source for this set is a human donor with ulcerative colitis or Crohn's disease, or a healthy co-twin of an affected twin (not recorded which).

The chain joins TRBV7-9 to TRBJ2-5; absent DNA, TCRdb's TRBD1 call cannot be checked. Germline V gene lookup returns CDR1 SEHNR and CDR2 FQNEAQ (reference sequence). CDR3 length: 17 residues. CDR3 protein: CASSLKNEGTGRETQYF.

The V and J genes are TRBV11-2 and TRBJ1-1. Germline assignment: CDR1 SGHAT and CDR2 FQNNGV. There are 11 residues in the CDR3. The chain's CDR3 is CASSFLGEAFF.

V and J are TRBV10-3 and TRBJ2-1. The CDR3 has 15 amino acids. Germline CDR1 reads ENHRY; CDR2 reads SYGVKD. This CDR3 is CAISESTTSYNEQFF.

The J gene is TRBJ2-1, the V gene TRBV7-9. CDR1 is SEHNR, CDR2 FQNEAQ, per germline (reference sequence). The CDR3 has 13 residues. The CDR3 spells CASSLGLINEQFF.

The chain recombines TRBV6-2 or TRBV6-3 with TRBJ2-4. CDR1 MNHEY and CDR2 SVGEGT come from the germline V gene. CDR3 length equals 12 residues. The CDR3 here is CASSYTAGNQYF.

CDR3 sequence: CASSQTTGLLTEAFF. This rearrangement joins TRBV3-1 to TRBJ1-1; TCRdb reports TRBD1, a call that lacks DNA to check it against. This CDR3 has 15 amino acids. Germline values: CDR1 LGHDT, CDR2 YNNKEL (reference sequence).

The chain has TRBV2 and TRBJ2-3; TCRdb outputs TRBD2, but without DNA this stays unchecked. The germline V gene encodes CDR1 SNHLY and CDR2 FYNNEI. This CDR3 has 17 amino acids. The CDR3 region is CASSEERAGGPTDTQYF.

The chain combines TRBV27 with TRBJ1-6. This CDR3 has 13 residues. Germline V CDR1 and CDR2: MNHEY, SMNVEV (reference sequence). The CDR3 loop reads CASSLSRGLPLHF.

This CDR3 is CASSLRGGGETQYF. The chain links TRBV7-9 to TRBJ2-5; with no DNA, the TCRdb D assignment of TRBD2 cannot be verified. The CDR3 extends over 14 amino acids. Germline V gives CDR1 SEHNR, CDR2 FQNEAQ (reference sequence).

This chain uses TRBV18 with TRBJ2-7. In germline, CDR1 is KGHSH, CDR2 LQKENI. CDR3 length equals 14 residues. This CDR3 reads CASSPLAASYEQYF.

V gene TRBV28 combines with J gene TRBJ1-5; TCRdb calls TRBD1, which cannot be checked without DNA. Germline V lookup: CDR1 MDHEN, CDR2 SYDVKM. This CDR3 is built from 16 residues. The CDR3 reads CASSLSSGRGSQPQHF.

The genes are TRBV6-5 and TRBJ2-5; TCRdb's assignment of TRBD2 cannot be checked, as there is no DNA. The CDR3 contains 16 residues. Germline CDR1 and CDR2: MNHEY and SVGAGI. CDR3 in amino acids: CASSYPQRGGGETQYF.

The chain uses TRBV12-3 or TRBV12-4 and TRBJ1-5. There are 11 residues in the CDR3. CDR3 region: CASSLRGPQHF.

The rearrangement joins TRBV11-2 to TRBJ2-3; checking the TCRdb D call of TRBD1 is not possible without DNA. This CDR3 has 16 residues. Germline values: CDR1 SGHAT, CDR2 FQNNGV. This CDR3 reads CASSPPLKRPTDTQYF.

V is TRBV5-1 and J is TRBJ2-1. The CDR3 totals 15 residues. The germline gives CDR1 SGHRS, CDR2 YFSETQ. The CDR3 loop reads CASSLLQYSYNEQFF.

The gene calls are TRBV7-9 and TRBJ2-5. The length of the CDR3 is 14 residues. Germline V gives CDR1 SEHNR, CDR2 FQNEAQ (reference sequence). This CDR3 is CASSLFVLPETQYF.

The rearrangement links TRBV12-3 or TRBV12-4 to TRBJ2-1; no DNA is available, so the TRBD2 call from TCRdb remains unchecked. The CDR3 is made up of 14 amino acids. The CDR3 loop is CASSFRRGAISQFF.

The CDR3 loop reads CAGKRGSSTDTQYF. V gene TRBV7-2 combines with J gene TRBJ2-3; the D gene TCRdb calls, TRBD1, cannot be checked with no DNA. CDR3 length equals 14 residues. Germline loops: CDR1 SGHTA, CDR2 FQGNSA.

This chain's CDR3 is CASSQQREVYTQYF. The chain carries TRBV4-3 and TRBJ2-3; the D call of TRBD2 rests on TCRdb alone, since no DNA is present to check it. The germline V gene encodes CDR1 LGHNA and CDR2 YSLEER. The CDR3 runs to 14 residues.

CDR3 amino acids: CASSFTVAGGSGANVLTF. The chain carries TRBV7-8 and TRBJ2-6. This CDR3 spans 18 amino acids. CDR1 SGHVS and CDR2 FQNEAQ come from the germline V gene. Complete variable domain (other parts from reference TRBV7-8 and TRBJ2-6): GAGVSQSPRYKVAKRGQDVALRCDPISGHVSLFWYQQALGQGPEFLTYFQNEAQLDKSGLPSDRFFAERPEGSVSTLKIQRTQQEDSAVYLCASSFTVAGGSGANVLTFGAGSRLTVL.

This rearrangement joins TRBV16 to TRBJ1-1. This CDR3 region has 15 residues. Germline CDR1 is KGHSY and CDR2 is FQNENV. CDR3 in amino acids: CASSQLPTLNTEAFF.

The V call is TRBV20-1, the J call TRBJ2-2. Germline values: CDR1 DFQATT, CDR2 SNEGSKA (reference sequence). CDR3 length: 14 residues. Here the CDR3 reads CSASKTENTGELFF.

V and J are TRBV6-6 and TRBJ2-2. CDR1 MNHNY and CDR2 SVGAGI come from the germline V gene (reference sequence). This CDR3 has 14 amino acids. Here the CDR3 reads CASDQSANTGELFF.

V is TRBV5-5 and J is TRBJ2-3; TCRdb's D call of TRBD1 is untestable without DNA. CDR3 length equals 11 residues. Germline CDR1 reads SGHKS; CDR2 reads YYEKEE (reference sequence). The CDR3: CASSLNSGEYF.

This chain uses TRBV21-1 with TRBJ2-5; the TRBD1 assignment by TCRdb is unverifiable without DNA. TRBV21-1 is described as a pseudogene. This CDR3 is built from 18 residues. Here the CDR3 reads CASSKAAPLGKEEETQYF.

This rearrangement joins TRBV4-2 to TRBJ2-1; TCRdb indicates TRBD2, and absent DNA this call remains unverified. There are 16 residues in the CDR3. Germline V gene sequence: CDR1 LGHNA, CDR2 YNFKEQ. CDR3 in amino acids: CASSQDPAGGRYEQFF.

The V call is TRBV7-2, the J call TRBJ2-3; without DNA, the TCRdb call of TRBD2 cannot be checked. The CDR3 runs 15 residues. Per the germline V gene, CDR1 is SGHTA and CDR2 is FQGNSA. CDR3 residues: CASSWLLAGNPTQYF.